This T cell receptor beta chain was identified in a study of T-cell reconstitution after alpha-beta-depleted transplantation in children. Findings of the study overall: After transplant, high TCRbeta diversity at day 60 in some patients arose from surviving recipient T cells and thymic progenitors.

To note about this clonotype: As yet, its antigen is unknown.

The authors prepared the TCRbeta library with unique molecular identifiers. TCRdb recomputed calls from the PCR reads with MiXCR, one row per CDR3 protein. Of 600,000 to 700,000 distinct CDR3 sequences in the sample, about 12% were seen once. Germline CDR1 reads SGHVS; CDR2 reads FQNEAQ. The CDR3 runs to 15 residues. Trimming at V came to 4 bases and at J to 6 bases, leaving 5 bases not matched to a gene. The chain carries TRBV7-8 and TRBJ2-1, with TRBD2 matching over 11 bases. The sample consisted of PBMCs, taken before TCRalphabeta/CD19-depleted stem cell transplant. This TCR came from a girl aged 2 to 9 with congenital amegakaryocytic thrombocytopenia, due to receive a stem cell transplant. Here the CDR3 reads CASSYLAGGGNEQFF. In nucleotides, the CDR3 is TGTGCCAGCAGCTACTTAGCGGGAGGGGGCAATGAGCAGTTCTTC.